The clone carrying this T cell receptor beta chain was found a few times. As yet, its antigen is unknown. Not a single patient had been given any form of treatment at any point before undergoing thyroid surgery. This record comes from a study of metastatic and nonmetastatic thyroid tumors. General study results and limits: Across blood and tumor, TCR beta diversity in malignant thyroid tumors was reportedly significantly higher than in benign nodules.

This CDR3 has 13 amino acids. V was pared by 5 bases and J by 8 bases, with 7 bases of the junction left unmatched. The germline V gene encodes CDR1 MNHEY and CDR2 SMNVEV (reference sequence). With MiXCR, TCRdb called clones anew from the PCR reads. The sample has 4,500 to 6,000 clones; roughly 27% are singletons. This receptor was obtained from a female donor with papillary thyroid cancer or a benign thyroid nodule (not recorded which). Some clones in this sample may be carry-over from other donors' samples. The chain joins TRBV27 to TRBJ1-1; TRBD1 aligns across 8 bases. Sequenced sample: adjacent normal tissue. The CDR3 loop is CASSPARTGEAFF. CDR3 coding DNA: TGTGCCAGCAGTCCAGCTCGGACAGGGGAAGCTTTCTTT.